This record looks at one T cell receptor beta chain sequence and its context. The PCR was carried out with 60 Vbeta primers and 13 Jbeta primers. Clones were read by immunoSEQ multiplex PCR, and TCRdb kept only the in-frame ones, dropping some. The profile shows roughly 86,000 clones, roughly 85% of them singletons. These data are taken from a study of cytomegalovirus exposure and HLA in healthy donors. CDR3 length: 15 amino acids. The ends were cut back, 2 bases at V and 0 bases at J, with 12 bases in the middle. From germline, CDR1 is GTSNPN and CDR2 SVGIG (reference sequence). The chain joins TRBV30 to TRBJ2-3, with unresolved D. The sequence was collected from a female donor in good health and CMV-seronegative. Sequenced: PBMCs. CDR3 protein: CAWSLRPGSTDTQYF. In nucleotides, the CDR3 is TGTGCCTGGAGTCTTCGACCGGGTAGCACAGATACGCAGTATTTT.